This T cell receptor (beta chain) was recovered during a study of post-analysis software for immune sequencing data. Study-wide results and caveats: Controls showed lower frequencies than patients for five TRBV segments, and TRBV5-6, TRBV5-1 and TRBV20-1 were among these.

Note on this clonotype: The antigen is unknown.

The junction had 4 bases not matched to a gene; V was cut back by 4 bases and J by 4 bases. The CDR3 is 14 amino acids. Germline values: CDR1 SGHDT, CDR2 YYEEEE. Unique molecular identifiers had been added to the TCR beta cDNA libraries. In TCRdb, the PCR reads were re-called with MiXCR into one record per CDR3 protein. The sample has roughly 670,000 distinct CDR3 sequences, roughly three fifths seen once. The rearrangement links TRBV5-6 to TRBJ2-1; 8 bases are a match to TRBD1. This TCR was sampled from a girl aged 2 to 9 with multiple sclerosis. The sample was blood. CDR3 protein: CASSTWDRYNEQFF. In DNA, the CDR3 is TGTGCCAGCAGCACCTGGGACAGGTACAATGAGCAGTTCTTC.